This T cell receptor (beta chain) was captured in a study of shared T cell receptors in the human thymus. Measured with immunoSEQ multiplex PCR; TCRdb has only the in-frame clones, and not every one. The data hold approximately 580,000 clones, with about 84% observed a single time. The same data also went into a second study, on human thymus T cells. That report adds: Thymic samples were excised during corrective heart operations. It looked as if thymic and blood repertoires used V and J genes in a biased way.

The clonotype comes from a boy under two years old with a congenital heart defect. What was sequenced was thymocytes.

In nucleotides, the CDR3 is TGCGCCAGCAGCTACGACGGAGCCCTACACCCCCGCTCCTACAATGAGCAGTTCTTC. Translated, it gives CASSYDGALHPRSYNEQFF. V gene TRBV10-1 combines with J gene TRBJ2-1; D unclear. V was trimmed by 6 bases and J by 0 bases, leaving 24 bases between them. The CDR3 spans 19 residues. Germline V gene sequence: CDR1 WNHNN, CDR2 SYGVQD (reference sequence).